Each of the 12 T cell receptor beta chains below was sequenced from the same sample in a study of blood T cell repertoires in COVID-19. TCRdb's copy holds only in-frame clones and misses some; the assay was immunoSEQ multiplex PCR. The data hold 450,000 to 500,000 clones, with around 90% observed a single time. The sequenced sample was PBMCs or T cells enriched from blood (not recorded which). The receptors stem from a woman aged 18-30 years who had recovered from COVID-19.

The genes are TRBV29-1 and TRBJ1-1; D is undetermined. The CDR3 is 11 amino acids. With 7 bases removed from V and 1 base from J, the gap between germline ends came to 7 bases. The V gene's germline CDR1 is SQVTM and CDR2 ANQGSEA. CDR3 amino acids: CSDGRNTEAFF. The CDR3, as DNA: TGCAGCGATGGGAGGAACACTGAAGCTTTCTTT.

This clone occurred once. The chain uses TRBV10-3 and TRBJ2-3, with 9 bases fitting TRBD1. The CDR3 covers 15 residues. The germline V gene has CDR1 ENHRY and CDR2 SYGVKD. With V trimmed by 6 bases and J by 6 bases, 10 bases remained unmatched. In nucleotides, the CDR3 is TGTGCCATCAGCGTTCGGGACAGGGAGGGTGATACGCAGTATTTT. Amino acids: CAISVRDREGDTQYF.

V gene TRBV6-5 combines with J gene TRBJ1-5; 9 nucleotides line up with TRBD1. CDR1 MNHEY and CDR2 SVGAGI come from the germline V gene. J was trimmed by 4 bases and V by 6 bases; bases with no gene match: 4. CDR3 length: 14 residues. In DNA, the CDR3 is TGTGCCAGCAGATCAGGACAGGGGAATCAGCCCCAGCATTTT. Translated: CASRSGQGNQPQHF.

This clone was observed a single time. The chain is built from TRBV29-1 and TRBJ1-1; D perhaps matches TRBD1 (6 bases). The CDR3 has 14 residues. CDR1 is SQVTM and CDR2 is ANQGSEA in the germline V gene. The V end lost 4 bases, the J end lost 8 bases, and 20 bases lay between the germline ends. Here the CDR3 DNA reads TGCAGCGTTGTAGGGGGACGGTGGGCAGAGGAAGCTTTCTTT. Its translation: CSVVGGRWAEEAFF. Using reference TRBV29-1 and TRBJ1-1 for the parts outside the CDR3, the full variable domain is SAVISQKPSRDICQRGTSLTIQCQVDSQVTMMFWYRQQPGQSLTLIATANQGSEATYESGFVIDKFPISRPNLTFSTLTVSNMSPEDSSIYLCSVVGGRWAEEAFFGQGTRLTVV.

This chain uses TRBV5-1 with TRBJ2-5; D is ambiguous. The V gene's germline CDR1 is SGHRS and CDR2 YFSETQ. The CDR3 runs 13 residues. Trimming cost V 4 bases and J 1 base, with 8 bases left between them. The CDR3 loop reads CASSPSGQETQYF. In DNA, the CDR3 is TGCGCCAGCAGCCCGTCGGGCCAAGAGACCCAGTACTTC.

The chain joins TRBV28 to TRBJ1-2; D not resolved. This CDR3 comprises 15 residues. The V and J ends lost 7 bases and 5 bases respectively, with 20 bases between them. In germline, CDR1 is MDHEN, CDR2 SYDVKM. CDR3 sequence: CASKFDGVQPYGYTF. The DNA of the CDR3 is TGTGCCAGCAAGTTCGACGGAGTTCAGCCTTATGGCTACACCTTC.

This rearrangement joins TRBV9 to TRBJ1-6; possible D gene TRBD1, 5 bases. The CDR3 totals 14 residues. V was cut by 2 bases and J by 8 bases, with 11 bases left in between. CDR1 and CDR2 from the germline V gene are SGDLS and YYNGEE. CDR3: CASSVSGNDSPLHF. As DNA, the CDR3 is TGTGCCAGCAGCGTGTCAGGGAACGATTCACCCCTCCACTTT.

The chain is built from TRBV5-1 and TRBJ1-2, with TRBD1 identical over 9 bases. Germline CDR1 is SGHRS and CDR2 is YFSETQ. The CDR3 covers 14 residues. The trim removed 3 bases at V and 2 bases at J, leaving 2 bases unmatched. DNA for the CDR3: TGCGCCAGCAGCTCTGGGACAGGGAACTATGGCTACACCTTC. It translates to CASSSGTGNYGYTF.

The rearrangement links TRBV3-1 (or the pseudogene TRBV3-2) to TRBJ2-1; 12 bases are a match to TRBD2. Germline V gives CDR1 LGHDT, CDR2 YNNKEL (reference sequence). This CDR3 comprises 19 residues. V lost 4 bases, J lost 3 bases, and 13 bases stayed unmatched. The DNA of the CDR3 is TGTGCCAGCAGCCCGACCGGGACTAGCGGGTCCAGGGTCTACAATGAGCAGTTCTTC. The encoded protein is CASSPTGTSGSRVYNEQFF.

This clone was seen once. The chain combines TRBV6-5 with TRBJ2-7; 10 nucleotides agree with TRBD1. Looked up from germline, CDR1 is MNHEY and CDR2 is SVGAGI. The CDR3 loop spans 15 amino acids. V was clipped by 6 bases and J by 2 bases; unmatched bases: 7. CDR3 loop: CASRPPGQGAYEQYF. CDR3 in DNA: TGTGCCAGCAGACCCCCCGGACAGGGGGCCTACGAGCAGTACTTC.

The chain couples TRBV9 to TRBJ2-7, with TRBD2 identical over 10 bases. The CDR3 runs 16 residues. J lost 2 bases, V lost 3 bases, and 8 bases had no gene match. The germline gives CDR1 SGDLS, CDR2 YYNGEE. The CDR3 loop is CASSEGPSGGPYEQYF. CDR3 bases: TGTGCCAGCAGCGAGGGGCCTAGCGGGGGCCCCTACGAGCAGTACTTC.

The chain is built from TRBV30 and TRBJ2-5, with 9 bases fitting TRBD2. After removal of 3 bases from V and 5 bases from J, the junction contained 7 bases not matched to a gene. This CDR3 spans 14 amino acids. Germline CDR1 is GTSNPN and CDR2 is SVGIG (reference sequence). The DNA of the CDR3 is TGTGCCTGGAGCCGTACTACTAGCGGGGAGACCCAGTACTTC. It translates to CAWSRTTSGETQYF.